This is a list of T cell receptor beta chains from one sample in a study of T-cell reconstitution after alpha-beta-depleted transplantation in children. TCRdb passed the PCR reads through MiXCR, listing each CDR3 protein once. Of hundreds of thousands of distinct CDR3 sequences listed, approximately 13% are singletons. The specimen was PBMCs, mostly from graft donor cells, collected 360 days after TCRalphabeta/CD19-depleted stem cell transplant. The source of these receptors is a male patient younger than 18 who had a stem cell transplant for acute myeloid leukemia, so the T cells may come from the graft donor. The CDR3 runs from the conserved cysteine through the conserved F or W. Fields, in order: V gene, clone size, D gene, J gene, CDR3 DNA, CDR3 protein. D genes are given only for firm matches. Expanded clones are given a class, and other clones once, few, many or no size at all.

v_gene: TRBV20-1; abundance: few; d_gene: TRBD2; j_gene: TRBJ2-7; CDR3nt: TGCAGCGGGGCGGGAGGCTTCCGTGTGCAGTACTTC; CDR3aa: CSGAGGFRVQYF
v_gene: TRBV6-1; abundance: NA; d_gene: TRBD1; j_gene: TRBJ1-2; CDR3nt: TGTGCCAGCAGTGGGGCACAGGGGCCTAACTATGGCTACACCTTC; CDR3aa: CASSGAQGPNYGYTF
v_gene: TRBV9; abundance: many; d_gene: NA; j_gene: TRBJ2-7; CDR3nt: TGTGCCAGCAGCGTAGCCCCCGGCCAGGGGAGGTACGAGCAGTACTTC; CDR3aa: CASSVAPGQGRYEQYF
v_gene: TRBV13; abundance: NA; d_gene: TRBD2; j_gene: TRBJ2-3; CDR3nt: TGTGCCAGCAGCTTAGAGACTAGCGGGATATCGGATACGCAGTATTTT; CDR3aa: CASSLETSGISDTQYF
v_gene: TRBV10-2; abundance: few; d_gene: NA; j_gene: TRBJ2-2; CDR3nt: TGCGCCAGCAGTGAGTCGGCTAGCGTGAACACCGGGGAGCTGTTTTTT; CDR3aa: CASSESASVNTGELFF
v_gene: TRBV5-6; abundance: NA; d_gene: NA; j_gene: TRBJ1-4; CDR3nt: TGTGCCAGCAGGACCAATCGACAGGTCACGGTGGATGAAAAACTGTTTTTT; CDR3aa: CASRTNRQVTVDEKLFF
v_gene: TRBV29-1; abundance: few; d_gene: NA; j_gene: TRBJ2-1; CDR3nt: TGCAGCGTTCATACAGGGGGGGTCGATGAGCAGTTCTTC; CDR3aa: CSVHTGGVDEQFF
v_gene: TRBV29-1; abundance: few; d_gene: NA; j_gene: TRBJ2-1; CDR3nt: TGCAGCGTTGAAGCAGGGTTTCTCGCCTACAATGAGCAGTTCTTC; CDR3aa: CSVEAGFLAYNEQFF
v_gene: TRBV25-1; abundance: NA; d_gene: TRBD2; j_gene: TRBJ2-1; CDR3nt: TGTGCCAGCAGTGACCCGGGACTAGCGGGAGATCACGAGTTCTTC; CDR3aa: CASSDPGLAGDHEFF
v_gene: TRBV6-5; abundance: many; d_gene: TRBD1; j_gene: TRBJ1-5; CDR3nt: TGTGCCAGCAGTTATCTCGGACAGGGGGCCTCTAGCAATCAGCCCCAGCATTTT; CDR3aa: CASSYLGQGASSNQPQHF
v_gene: TRBV28; abundance: many; d_gene: TRBD2; j_gene: TRBJ2-1; CDR3nt: TGTGCCAGCAGTCCGGGACTAGCGGGAGTTGGTTCCTACAATGAGCAGTTCTTC; CDR3aa: CASSPGLAGVGSYNEQFF
v_gene: TRBV12-3/TRBV12-4; abundance: few; d_gene: NA; j_gene: TRBJ1-1; CDR3nt: TGTGCCAGCAGTTTTTGGGGTAGAGGAACTGAAGCTTTCTTT; CDR3aa: CASSFWGRGTEAFF
v_gene: TRBV12-3/TRBV12-4; abundance: many; d_gene: NA; j_gene: TRBJ2-4; CDR3nt: TGTGCCAGCGGGGGTTTCGGCATTCAGTACTTC; CDR3aa: CASGGFGIQYF
v_gene: TRBV30; abundance: NA; d_gene: NA; j_gene: TRBJ2-1; CDR3nt: TGTGCCTGTCGGGACCGGGGGTATAATGAGCAGTTCTTC; CDR3aa: CACRDRGYNEQFF
v_gene: TRBV12-3/TRBV12-4; abundance: many; d_gene: NA; j_gene: TRBJ1-1; CDR3nt: TGTGCCAGCAGTTTGAGGCCCAGACCTGAAGCTTTCTTT; CDR3aa: CASSLRPRPEAFF
v_gene: TRBV18; abundance: few; d_gene: NA; j_gene: TRBJ2-7; CDR3nt: TGTGCCAGCTCACCACTGCTTCGGTCTGAACAGGGTTTTTACGAGCAGTACTTC; CDR3aa: CASSPLLRSEQGFYEQYF
v_gene: TRBV28; abundance: NA; d_gene: TRBD1; j_gene: TRBJ1-6; CDR3nt: TGTGCCAGCAGTTTTCAGGGGGTTAATTCACCCCTCCACTTT; CDR3aa: CASSFQGVNSPLHF
v_gene: TRBV4-3; abundance: NA; d_gene: NA; j_gene: TRBJ2-7; CDR3nt: TGCGCCAGCAGCAGGGACATCGAAAACGAGCAGTACTTC; CDR3aa: CASSRDIENEQYF
v_gene: TRBV28; abundance: few; d_gene: NA; j_gene: TRBJ2-3; CDR3nt: TGTGCCAGCAGTGGGGGACTGCGATCCACAGATACGCAGTATTTT; CDR3aa: CASSGGLRSTDTQYF
v_gene: TRBV5-1; abundance: NA; d_gene: TRBD2; j_gene: TRBJ2-5; CDR3nt: TGCGCCAGCAGCTTGACTAGCGGGGTACAAGAGACCCAGTACTTC; CDR3aa: CASSLTSGVQETQYF
v_gene: TRBV5-1; abundance: NA; d_gene: NA; j_gene: TRBJ2-3; CDR3nt: TGCGCCAGCAGCAAAAATGGAGACCGGCTTAGTGGTACGCAGTATTTT; CDR3aa: CASSKNGDRLSGTQYF
v_gene: TRBV18; abundance: few; d_gene: NA; j_gene: TRBJ2-7; CDR3nt: TGTGCCAGCTCAACCATTACCTCCAGGGACTACGAGCAGTACTTC; CDR3aa: CASSTITSRDYEQYF
v_gene: TRBV7-2; abundance: few; d_gene: TRBD2; j_gene: TRBJ2-6; CDR3nt: TGTGCCAGCAGCGCGGGACTAGCGATATCAGGGGCCAACGTCCTGACTTTC; CDR3aa: CASSAGLAISGANVLTF